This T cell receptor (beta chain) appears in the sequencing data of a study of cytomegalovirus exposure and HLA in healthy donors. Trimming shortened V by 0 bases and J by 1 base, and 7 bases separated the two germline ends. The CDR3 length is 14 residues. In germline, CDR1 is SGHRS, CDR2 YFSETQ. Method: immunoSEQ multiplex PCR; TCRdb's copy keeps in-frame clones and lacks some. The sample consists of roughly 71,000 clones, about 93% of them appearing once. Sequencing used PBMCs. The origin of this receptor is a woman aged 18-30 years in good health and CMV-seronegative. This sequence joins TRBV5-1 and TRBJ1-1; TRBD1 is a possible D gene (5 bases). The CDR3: CASSLGQKNTEAFF. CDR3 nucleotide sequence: TGCGCCAGCAGCTTGGGACAGAAGAACACTGAAGCTTTCTTT.